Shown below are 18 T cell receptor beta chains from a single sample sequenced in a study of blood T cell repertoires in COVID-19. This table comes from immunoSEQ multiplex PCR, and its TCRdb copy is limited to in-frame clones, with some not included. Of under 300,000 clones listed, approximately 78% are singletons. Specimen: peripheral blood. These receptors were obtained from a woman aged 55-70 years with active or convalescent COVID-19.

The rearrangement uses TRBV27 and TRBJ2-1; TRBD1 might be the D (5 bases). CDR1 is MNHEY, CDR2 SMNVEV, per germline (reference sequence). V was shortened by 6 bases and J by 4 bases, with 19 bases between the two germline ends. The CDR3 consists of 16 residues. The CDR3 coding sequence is TGTGCCAGCAGAGTTCAGGGCCTAGGGCCATACAATGAGCAGTTCTTC. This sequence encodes CASRVQGLGPYNEQFF.

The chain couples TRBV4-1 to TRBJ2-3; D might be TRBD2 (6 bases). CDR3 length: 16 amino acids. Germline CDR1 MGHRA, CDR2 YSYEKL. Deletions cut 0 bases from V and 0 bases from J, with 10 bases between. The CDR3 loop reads CASSQEAAGSTDTQYF. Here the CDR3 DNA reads TGCGCCAGCAGCCAAGAAGCGGCGGGGAGCACAGATACGCAGTATTTT.

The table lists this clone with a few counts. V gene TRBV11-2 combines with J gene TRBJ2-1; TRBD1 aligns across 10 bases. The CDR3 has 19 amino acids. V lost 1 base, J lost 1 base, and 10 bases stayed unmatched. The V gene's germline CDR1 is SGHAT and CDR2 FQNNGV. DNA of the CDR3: TGTGCCAGCAGCTTAGTTGTAACTAGGACAGGGGGTTCCTACAATGAGCAGTTCTTC. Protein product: CASSLVVTRTGGSYNEQFF.

The CDR3 coding sequence is TGTGCCAGCAGCTTGGGGACAGGGACTAATCAGCCCCAGCATTTT. Its protein product is CASSLGTGTNQPQHF. This chain uses TRBV5-4 with TRBJ1-5; 8 bases line up with TRBD1. Germline CDR1 and CDR2: SGHNT and YYREEE (reference sequence). The CDR3 sequence is 15 residues long. Losses at the gene ends were 0 bases for V and 4 bases for J; bases not matched to a gene: 3.

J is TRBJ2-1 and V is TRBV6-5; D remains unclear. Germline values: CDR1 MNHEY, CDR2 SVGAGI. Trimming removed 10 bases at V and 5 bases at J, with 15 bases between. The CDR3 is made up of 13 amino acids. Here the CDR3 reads CATQILRNNEQFF. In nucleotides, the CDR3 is TGTGCCACCCAGATTTTAAGAAACAATGAGCAGTTCTTC.

The CDR3: CASSQLGQGFEQYF. CDR3 nucleotides: TGTGCCAGCAGCCAACTGGGACAGGGATTCGAGCAGTACTTC. The chain recombines TRBV14 with TRBJ2-7; the match to TRBD1 covers 9 bases. Trimming at V came to 2 bases and at J to 6 bases, leaving 5 bases not matched to a gene. The CDR3 covers 14 residues. Germline V gene data show CDR1 as SGHDN and CDR2 as FVKESK.

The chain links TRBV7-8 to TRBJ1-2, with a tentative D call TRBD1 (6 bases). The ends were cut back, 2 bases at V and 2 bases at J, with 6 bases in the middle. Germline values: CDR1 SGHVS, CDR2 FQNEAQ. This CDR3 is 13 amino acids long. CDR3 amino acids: CASSLQGNYGYTF. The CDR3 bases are TGTGCCAGCAGCTTACAGGGGAACTATGGCTACACCTTC.

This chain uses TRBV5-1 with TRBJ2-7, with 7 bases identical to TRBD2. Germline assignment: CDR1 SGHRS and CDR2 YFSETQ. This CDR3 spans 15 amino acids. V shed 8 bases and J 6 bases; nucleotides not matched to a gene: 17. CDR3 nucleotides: TGCGCCAGTCGGTTCGGGAGCGGGGACCTCTCCGAGCAGTACTTC. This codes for CASRFGSGDLSEQYF.

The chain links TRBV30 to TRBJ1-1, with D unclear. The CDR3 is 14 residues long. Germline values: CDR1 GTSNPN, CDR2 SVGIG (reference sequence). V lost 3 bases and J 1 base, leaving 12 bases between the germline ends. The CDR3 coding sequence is TGTGCCTGGAGCCAATTGACACCGAACACTGAAGCTTTCTTT. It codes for CAWSQLTPNTEAFF.

CDR3 sequence reads: CAISEKGASYEQYF. CDR3 DNA: TGTGCCATCAGTGAGAAGGGGGCATCGTACGAGCAGTACTTC. V is TRBV10-3 and J is TRBJ2-7; 7 nucleotides match TRBD1. The CDR3 has 14 amino acids. Germline V gene sequence: CDR1 ENHRY, CDR2 SYGVKD. Germline trimming cut 2 bases from V and 4 bases from J; bases unmatched to any gene: 5.

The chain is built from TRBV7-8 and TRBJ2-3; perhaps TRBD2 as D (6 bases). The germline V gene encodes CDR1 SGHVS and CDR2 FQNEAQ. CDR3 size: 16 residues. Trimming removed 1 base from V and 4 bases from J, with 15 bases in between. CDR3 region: CASSLVSASVADTQYF. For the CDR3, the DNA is TGTGCCAGCAGCTTAGTTTCGGCTAGCGTGGCAGATACGCAGTATTTT.

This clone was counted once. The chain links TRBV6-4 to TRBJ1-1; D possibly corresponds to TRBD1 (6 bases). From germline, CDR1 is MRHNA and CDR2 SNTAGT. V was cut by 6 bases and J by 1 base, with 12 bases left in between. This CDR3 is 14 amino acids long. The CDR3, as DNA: TGTGCCAGCAGGGCAGGGGCGGGGAACACTGAAGCTTTCTTT. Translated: CASRAGAGNTEAFF.

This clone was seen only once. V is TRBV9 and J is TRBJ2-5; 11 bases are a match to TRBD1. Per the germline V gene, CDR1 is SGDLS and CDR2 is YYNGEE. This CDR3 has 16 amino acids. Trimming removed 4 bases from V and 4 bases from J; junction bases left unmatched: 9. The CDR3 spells CASSSLGGQGGETQYF. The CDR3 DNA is TGTGCCAGCAGCTCCCTGGGGGGACAGGGGGGAGAGACCCAGTACTTC.

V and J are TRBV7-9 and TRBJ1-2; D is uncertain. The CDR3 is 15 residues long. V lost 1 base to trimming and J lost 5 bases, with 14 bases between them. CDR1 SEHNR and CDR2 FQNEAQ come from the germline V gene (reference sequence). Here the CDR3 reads CASSLEARAGYGYTF. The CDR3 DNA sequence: TGTGCCAGCAGCTTAGAAGCGAGAGCTGGTTATGGCTACACCTTC. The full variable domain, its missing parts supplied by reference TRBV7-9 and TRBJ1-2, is DTGVSQNPRHKITKRGQNVTFRCDPISEHNRLYWYRQTLGQGPEFLTYFQNEAQLEKSRLLSDRFSAERPKGSFSTLEIQRTEQGDSAMYLCASSLEARAGYGYTFGSGTRLTVV.

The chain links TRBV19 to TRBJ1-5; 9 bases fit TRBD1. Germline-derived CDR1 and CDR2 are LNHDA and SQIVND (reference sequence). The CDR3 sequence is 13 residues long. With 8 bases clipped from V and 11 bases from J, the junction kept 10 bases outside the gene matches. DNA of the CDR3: TGTGCCAGTTCCGGACAGGGGAATTCGGCCCAGCATTTT. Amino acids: CASSGQGNSAQHF. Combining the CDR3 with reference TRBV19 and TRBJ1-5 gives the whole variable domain DGGITQSPKYLFRKEGQNVTLSCEQNLNHDAMYWYRQDPGQGLRLIYYSQIVNDFQKGDIAEGYSVSREKKESFPLTVTSAQKNPTAFYLCASSGQGNSAQHFGDGTRLSIL.

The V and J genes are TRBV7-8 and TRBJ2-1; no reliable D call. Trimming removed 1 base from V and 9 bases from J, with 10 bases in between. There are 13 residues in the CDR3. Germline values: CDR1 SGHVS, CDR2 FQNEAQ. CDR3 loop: CASSLGFVSEQFF. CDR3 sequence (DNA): TGTGCCAGCAGCTTAGGGTTTGTGAGTGAGCAGTTCTTC.

CDR3 nucleotides: TGTGCCAGCAGTCGATACACAGGGGGCGAGCAGTTCTTC. This encodes CASSRYTGGEQFF. The chain has TRBV5-8 and TRBJ2-1; 9 nucleotides line up with TRBD1. CDR1 and CDR2 from the germline V gene are SGHTS and YDEGEE. This CDR3 comprises 13 residues. V gave up 5 bases and J gave up 10 bases; unmatched junction bases: 7.

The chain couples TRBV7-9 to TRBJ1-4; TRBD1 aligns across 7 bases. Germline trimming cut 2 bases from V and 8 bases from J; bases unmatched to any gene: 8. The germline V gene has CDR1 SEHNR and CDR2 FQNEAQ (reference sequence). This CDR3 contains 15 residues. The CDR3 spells CASSLWVGQNEKLFF. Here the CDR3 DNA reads TGTGCCAGCAGCTTATGGGTGGGACAGAACGAAAAACTGTTTTTT. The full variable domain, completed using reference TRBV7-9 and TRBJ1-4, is DTGVSQNPRHKITKRGQNVTFRCDPISEHNRLYWYRQTLGQGPEFLTYFQNEAQLEKSRLLSDRFSAERPKGSFSTLEIQRTEQGDSAMYLCASSLWVGQNEKLFFGSGTQLSVL.